The rows below give T cell receptor beta chains drawn from one sample of a study of T cells after yellow fever vaccination. Using its own MiXCR run on the 5' RACE reads, TCRdb lists one record per CDR3 protein. The sample records 200,000 to 300,000 distinct CDR3 sequences, approximately 6.7% being singletons. The specimen comprised CD4+ T cells sorted from PBMCs, sampled on the day of the yellow fever booster vaccination. The receptors come from a man aged 30-40 years who received the YFV17D yellow fever vaccine. The CDR3 runs from the conserved cysteine through the conserved F or W. The D gene is left open where the match is weak. Expanded clones get a size class; other rows say once, few or many, or leave the size out.

>TRBV27|TRBD2|-|TRBJ2-1
CASSPTSGRRSEQFF
TGTGCCAGCAGCCCAACTAGCGGGAGAAGAAGTGAGCAGTTCTTC
>TRBV5-4|-|-|TRBJ2-3
CASSLTADTQYF
TGTGCCAGCAGCTTAACGGCAGATACGCAGTATTTT
>TRBV7-8|TRBD2|many|TRBJ2-1
CASSSTSGSSYNEQFF
TGTGCCAGCAGCTCAACTAGCGGGAGCTCCTACAATGAGCAGTTCTTC
>TRBV5-1|-|many|TRBJ2-1
CASSLGGSYNGEQFF
TGCGCCAGCAGCTTGGGAGGGAGCTACAATGGTGAGCAGTTCTTC
>TRBV28|-|-|TRBJ1-1
CASYRRLTNTEAFF
TGTGCCAGCTACAGGAGACTCACGAACACTGAAGCTTTCTTT
>TRBV5-1|-|few|TRBJ2-4
CASTRGQEGSIQYF
TGCGCCAGCACCCGAGGGCAGGAGGGGTCCATTCAGTACTTC
>TRBV5-5|TRBD1|many|TRBJ2-5
CASSLTTGGGQETQYF
TGTGCCAGCAGCTTAACAACAGGGGGCGGACAAGAGACCCAGTACTTC
>TRBV6-1|-|many|TRBJ2-3
CASRLQSGTDTQYF
TGTGCCAGCAGGCTCCAATCTGGGACAGATACGCAGTATTTT
>TRBV20-1|-|-|TRBJ1-4
CSAREDSEKLFF
TGCAGTGCTAGAGAAGACAGTGAAAAACTGTTTTTT
>TRBV30|TRBD1|few|TRBJ2-1
CAWSFSGTGQFF
TGTGCCTGGAGTTTCTCCGGGACAGGGCAGTTCTTC
>TRBV4-3|-|few|TRBJ1-3
CASSQGEGKYGNTIYF
TGCGCCAGCAGCCAGGGGGAAGGAAAGTATGGAAACACCATATATTTT
>TRBV5-5|-|-|TRBJ2-2
CASTPISYQRASTGELFF
TGTGCCAGCACCCCCATCTCTTACCAGCGGGCGAGCACCGGGGAGCTGTTTTTT
>TRBV6-5|TRBD2|-|TRBJ2-5
CASRPAGGVETQYF
TGTGCCAGCAGACCCGCGGGGGGGGTGGAGACCCAGTACTTC
>TRBV5-1|-|few|TRBJ2-1
CASSLAAVSYNEQFF
TGCGCCAGCAGCTTGGCCGCGGTCTCCTACAATGAGCAGTTCTTC
>TRBV19|TRBD1|-|TRBJ1-1
CASSSADRVAEAFF
TGTGCCAGTAGTTCAGCAGACAGGGTGGCTGAAGCTTTCTTT
>TRBV6-2/TRBV6-3|-|many|TRBJ2-3
CASTSGGRPSSDTQYF
TGTGCCAGCACCTCTGGCGGACGGCCGTCATCGGATACGCAGTATTTT
>TRBV7-6|TRBD1|-|TRBJ2-2
CASSSGTGIDTGELFF
TGTGCCAGCAGCTCAGGGACAGGGATCGACACCGGGGAGCTGTTTTTT
>TRBV5-4|TRBD2|few|TRBJ2-3
CASSLRGAGAHF
TGTGCCAGCAGCTTGCGGGGAGCGGGAGCCCATTTT
>TRBV4-2|-|few|TRBJ1-2
CASSQDPASFTF
TGTGCCAGCAGCCAAGATCCCGCGTCTTTCACCTTC
>TRBV5-1|TRBD1|few|TRBJ2-7
CASSSGQGGIYEQYF
TGCGCCAGCAGCTCCGGACAGGGAGGTATCTACGAGCAGTACTTC
>TRBV21-1|-|many|TRBJ2-7
CASSKGGSNYEQYF
TGTGCCAGCAGCAAGGGCGGGAGCAACTACGAGCAGTACTTC
>TRBV6-5|TRBD1|many|TRBJ1-3
CASSTPDRGTNTIYF
TGTGCCAGCAGTACCCCGGACAGGGGAACAAACACCATATATTTT
>TRBV15|-|few|TRBJ2-5
CATSRVETQYF
TGTGCCACCAGCAGAGTAGAGACCCAGTACTTC
>TRBV3-1|TRBD1|few|TRBJ2-2
CASSLGTGDIGELFF
TGTGCCAGCAGCCTAGGGACAGGGGATATCGGGGAGCTGTTTTTT
>TRBV25-1|TRBD2|-|TRBJ2-1
CASSDASSGRYYNEQFF
TGTGCCAGCAGTGATGCTTCTAGCGGGAGGTATTATAATGAGCAGTTCTTC